This T cell receptor (beta chain) was captured in a study of T cell responses to AZD1222 COVID-19 vaccine. This CDR3 is built from 11 residues. The V end lost 8 bases, the J end lost 7 bases, and 12 bases lay between the germline ends. A word on this clone: The antigen remains undetermined.

Clones were sequenced by immunoSEQ multiplex PCR, and TCRdb holds only the in-frame ones, with some missing. The top ten clones hold around 5.2% of a sample with some 150,000 clones, around 91% of them seen once. Overall study results and limits: Across spike, vaccine-associated CD4 TCRs were found, dominant at 160-218 and 743-854. At study baseline, merely five or six AZD1222 recipients were seropositive.

This material consisted of peripheral blood, taken on day 0 of AZD1222 vaccination. This TCR was recovered from an adult in good health. This chain connects TRBV12-3 or TRBV12-4 to TRBJ2-7, with D possibly being TRBD1 (7 bases). The CDR3 bases are TGTGCCAGCGCCCAGGGGGGTGAGCAGTACTTC. This codes for CASAQGGEQYF.